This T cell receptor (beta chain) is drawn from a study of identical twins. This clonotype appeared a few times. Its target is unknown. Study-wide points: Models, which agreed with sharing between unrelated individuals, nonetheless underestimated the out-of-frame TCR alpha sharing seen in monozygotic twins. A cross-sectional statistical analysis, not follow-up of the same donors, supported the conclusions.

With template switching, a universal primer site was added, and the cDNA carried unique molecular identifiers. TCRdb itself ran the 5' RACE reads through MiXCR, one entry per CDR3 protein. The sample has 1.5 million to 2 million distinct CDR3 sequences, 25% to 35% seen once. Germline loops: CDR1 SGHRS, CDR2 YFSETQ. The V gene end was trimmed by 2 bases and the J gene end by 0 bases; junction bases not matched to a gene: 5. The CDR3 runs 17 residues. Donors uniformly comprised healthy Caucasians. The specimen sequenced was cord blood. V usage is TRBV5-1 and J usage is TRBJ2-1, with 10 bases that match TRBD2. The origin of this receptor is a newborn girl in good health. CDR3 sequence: CASSFTSGISSYNEQFF. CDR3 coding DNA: TGCGCCAGCAGCTTCACTAGCGGGATTAGCTCCTACAATGAGCAGTTCTTC.